A selection of T cell receptor beta chains follows, all from one sample in a study of blood T cell repertoires in COVID-19. The assay was immunoSEQ multiplex PCR, and TCRdb's table has in-frame clones only and misses some. In the table there are roughly 190,000 clones, 75% to 90% of which are singletons. Sequenced material: PBMCs or T cells enriched from blood (not recorded which). The origin of the receptors is a woman aged 18-35 years who had recovered from COVID-19. CDR3s include the opening cysteine and the closing phenylalanine or tryptophan. The D gene is left open where the match is weak. Clone size is given for some rows only: seen once, a few or many times, or a class if the clone is expanded.

CDR3nt: TGTGCCAGCAGTCCGCCCCCCCGGGCTAGCGGGAGGGCCGGCAATGAGCAGTTCTTC
CDR3aa: CASSPPPRASGRAGNEQFF
j_gene: TRBJ2-1
d_gene: TRBD2
v_gene: TRBV27
abundance: .

CDR3nt: TGTGCCAGCAGTTACTCGCTAGGCACCGGGGAGCTGTTTTTT
CDR3aa: CASSYSLGTGELFF
j_gene: TRBJ2-2
d_gene: .
v_gene: TRBV6-2/TRBV6-3
abundance: .

CDR3nt: TGTGCCAGCAGAGGGGACGAGCAGTACTTC
CDR3aa: CASRGDEQYF
j_gene: TRBJ2-7
d_gene: .
v_gene: TRBV27
abundance: .

CDR3nt: TGTGCCACCGGGACTTTTGCCATTCAGTACTTC
CDR3aa: CATGTFAIQYF
j_gene: TRBJ2-4
d_gene: .
v_gene: TRBV2
abundance: .

CDR3nt: TGTGCCAGCAGTTCGGGACAGGGGAGAGAGACCCAGTACTTC
CDR3aa: CASSSGQGRETQYF
j_gene: TRBJ2-5
d_gene: TRBD1
v_gene: TRBV27
abundance: .

CDR3nt: TGTGCCAGCAGCTCCCTACCAGGGGGGAAGATGAATGAGCAGTTCTTC
CDR3aa: CASSSLPGGKMNEQFF
j_gene: TRBJ2-1
d_gene: .
v_gene: TRBV7-9
abundance: .

CDR3nt: TGCGCCAGCAGCCAAGATATACTAGCGGGAGCAGATACGCAGTATTTT
CDR3aa: CASSQDILAGADTQYF
j_gene: TRBJ2-3
d_gene: TRBD2
v_gene: TRBV4-3
abundance: .

CDR3nt: TGCGCCAGCAGCCAAGATTCCGGGCGACTAGCGGTGTACGAGCAGTACTTC
CDR3aa: CASSQDSGRLAVYEQYF
j_gene: TRBJ2-7
d_gene: TRBD2
v_gene: TRBV4-3
abundance: .

CDR3nt: TGTGCCAGAAGCTTAGAGGGGAGGGGAGGTGAAAAACTGTTTTTT
CDR3aa: CARSLEGRGGEKLFF
j_gene: TRBJ1-4
d_gene: .
v_gene: TRBV7-5
abundance: .

CDR3nt: TGTGCCAGCAGCTTGGGGTCCGGGACAGGGTTCTCTGGGGCCAACGTCCTGACTTTC
CDR3aa: CASSLGSGTGFSGANVLTF
j_gene: TRBJ2-6
d_gene: TRBD1
v_gene: TRBV7-3
abundance: few

CDR3nt: TGTGCCAGCAGTTACTCGACAGGTACCGGGGAGCTGTTTTTT
CDR3aa: CASSYSTGTGELFF
j_gene: TRBJ2-2
d_gene: .
v_gene: TRBV6-5
abundance: .